The 32 T cell receptor beta chains below come from one sample, sequenced in a study of radiation and T cells in renal cell carcinoma (dated by TCRdb to the early 2020s). The time point label on this specimen signifies: blood 2 weeks post-SBRT. The treatment or condition label of this sample denotes: 15 Gy SBRT to primary tumor, nephrectomy 4 weeks later. The library came from the immunoSEQ multiplex PCR assay. TCRdb took over this immuneACCESS table, retaining in-frame rearrangements with V and J assigned. Such tables are incomplete; in checked studies, under half of the missing clones stem from an unresolved V gene, and the remainder is unexplained. The sample contains tens of thousands of clones, approximately 86% of them found a single time. Jointly, the top ten make up approximately 22% of the sample. This specimen consisted of blood, obtained from a patient whose treatment included radiotherapy and nephrectomy. These receptors were taken from a woman in her 50s with renal cell carcinoma.

The V and J genes are TRBV5-1 and TRBJ2-3; D is perhaps TRBD2 (6 bases). Per germline, CDR1 SGHRS and CDR2 YFSETQ. Trimming cost V 9 bases and J 0 bases, with 14 bases left between them. The CDR3 consists of 14 residues. CDR3 DNA sequence: TGCGCCACCGGAGGCGGGGAGAGCACAGATACGCAGTATTTT. Protein sequence: CATGGGESTDTQYF.

V usage is TRBV2 and J usage is TRBJ2-1; D is unclear. The germline V and J ends were trimmed by 6 bases and 0 bases, with 12 bases remaining between them. The CDR3 runs 15 residues. Germline values: CDR1 SNHLY, CDR2 FYNNEI. As DNA, the CDR3 is TGTGCCAGCAGACCCCGACTTTCCTCCTACAATGAGCAGTTCTTC. This encodes CASRPRLSSYNEQFF.

The chain carries TRBV4-3 and TRBJ2-3; 10 nucleotides align to TRBD2. Trimming at V came to 2 bases and at J to 2 bases, leaving 10 bases not matched to a gene. Germline V gene data show CDR1 as LGHNA and CDR2 as YSLEER. The CDR3 sequence is 18 residues long. The DNA of the CDR3 is TGCGCCAGCAGCCAATCGCATATAGCGGGGGGCACCACAGATACGCAGTATTTT. Its translation: CASSQSHIAGGTTDTQYF.

The CDR3 DNA reads TGTGCCAGCAGATCCGGGACGGAATCCTACGAGCAGTACTTC. Its translation is CASRSGTESYEQYF. The chain is built from TRBV2 and TRBJ2-7; D possibly matches TRBD1 or TRBD2 (5 bases each). There are 14 residues in the CDR3. Germline loops: CDR1 SNHLY, CDR2 FYNNEI. Trimming removed 6 bases at V and 1 base at J, with 13 bases between.

This clone has only one observation. This chain uses TRBV21-1 with TRBJ1-3. TRBV21-1 is termed a pseudogene. There are 14 residues in the CDR3. CDR3 protein: CASVLRPWGNTIYF. In DNA form, the CDR3 reads TGTGCCAGCGTGTTGAGACCTTGGGGAAACACCATATATTTT.

This chain links TRBV5-1 with TRBJ1-1; D is undetermined. CDR3 length: 19 amino acids. The germline gives CDR1 SGHRS, CDR2 YFSETQ. The V gene lost 3 bases and the J gene lost 0 bases, with 24 bases spanning the gap. CDR3 region: CASSSDTSGGRGMNTEAFF. CDR3 nucleotide sequence: TGCGCCAGCAGCTCCGATACCTCTGGAGGGCGCGGCATGAACACTGAAGCTTTCTTT.

This clone was recorded a few times. The chain has TRBV2 and TRBJ1-5; 11 positions match TRBD1. CDR3 length: 14 amino acids. J lost 7 bases, V lost 4 bases, and 3 bases had no gene match. Germline V CDR1 and CDR2: SNHLY, FYNNEI. The CDR3, as DNA: TGTGCCAGCAGTGGGACAGGGGGCATCCAGCCCCAGCATTTT. It is translated as CASSGTGGIQPQHF.

V is TRBV7-2 and J is TRBJ1-1; 8 bases match TRBD1. Per the germline V gene, CDR1 is SGHTA and CDR2 is FQGNSA. V shed 6 bases, J shed 6 bases, and the junction held 6 bases outside the gene matches. The length of the CDR3 is 13 residues. The CDR3 spells CASSTQDRAEAFF. The CDR3 DNA reads TGTGCCAGCAGTACACAGGACAGGGCTGAAGCTTTCTTT.

V usage is TRBV4-2 and J usage is TRBJ2-5; D gene ambiguous. Germline loops: CDR1 LGHNA, CDR2 YNFKEQ. V was cut by 0 bases and J by 7 bases, with 15 bases left in between. The CDR3 runs 15 residues. The CDR3 DNA is TGTGCCAGCAGCCAAGATTCATTCATCGGAGCGACCCAGTACTTC. Protein product: CASSQDSFIGATQYF.

The V and J genes are TRBV6-1 and TRBJ1-2, with no clear D. The CDR3 is 12 amino acids. V lost 1 base to trimming and J lost 8 bases, with 8 bases between them. Germline lookup yields CDR1 MNHNS and CDR2 SASEGT. The CDR3 DNA sequence: TGTGCCAGCAGTGAAGGAGGGCTCGGCTACACCTTC. Translation gives CASSEGGLGYTF.

This clone was counted only a few times. The rearrangement joins TRBV9 to TRBJ1-1; D is unresolved. The germline V and J ends were trimmed by 0 bases and 0 bases, with 9 bases remaining between them. The germline gives CDR1 SGDLS, CDR2 YYNGEE. This CDR3 has 15 amino acids. In DNA form, the CDR3 reads TGTGCCAGCAGCGTAGATATAGGGATGAACACTGAAGCTTTCTTT. Protein: CASSVDIGMNTEAFF.

The rearrangement uses TRBV7-2 and TRBJ2-5; D may be TRBD1 or TRBD2 (5 bases each). Trimming cost V 1 base and J 6 bases, with 9 bases left between them. This CDR3 region has 13 residues. The germline V gene has CDR1 SGHTA and CDR2 FQGNSA. CDR3 coding DNA: TGTGCCAGCAGCTTAGGGGGGTGGCAGACCCAGTACTTC. This codes for CASSLGGWQTQYF.

This clone showed up just once. The V gene is TRBV4-3, the J gene TRBJ2-3; possibly TRBD2 for D (5 bases). The CDR3 covers 14 residues. With 4 bases removed from V and 5 bases from J, the gap between germline ends came to 13 bases. Germline CDR1 and CDR2: LGHNA and YSLEER. CDR3 loop: CASSRGGPRDTQYF. The CDR3, as DNA: TGCGCCAGCAGCCGAGGAGGTCCCCGAGATACGCAGTATTTT.

V is TRBV5-4 and J is TRBJ2-5; 8 bases fit TRBD2. V lost 2 bases, J lost 4 bases, and 7 bases stayed unmatched. CDR3 length equals 15 residues. The germline gives CDR1 SGHNT, CDR2 YYREEE (reference sequence). For the CDR3, the DNA is TGTGCCAGCAGCTTCGACGGGAGGGTGACAGAGACCCAGTACTTC. It is translated as CASSFDGRVTETQYF.

V gene TRBV7-2 combines with J gene TRBJ2-5; 8 bases align to TRBD2. The germline V gene encodes CDR1 SGHTA and CDR2 FQGNSA. The V segment lost 5 bases and the J segment 2 bases; nucleotides outside the gene matches: 7. The CDR3 covers 15 residues. CDR3 coding DNA: TGTGCCAGCAGCCCATATACTAGCGGACAAGAGACCCAGTACTTC. This codes for CASSPYTSGQETQYF.

This clone was seen once. V gene TRBV15 combines with J gene TRBJ2-3, with 10 positions matching TRBD2. The germline V gene encodes CDR1 LNHNV and CDR2 YYDKDF (reference sequence). Germline trimming cut 5 bases from V and 7 bases from J; bases unmatched to any gene: 9. The length of the CDR3 is 15 residues. The CDR3 loop reads CATSGGLAEINTQYF. As DNA, the CDR3 is TGTGCCACCAGCGGCGGACTAGCGGAAATAAATACGCAGTATTTT. The full variable domain, in which reference TRBV15 and TRBJ2-3 provide the parts outside the CDR3, is DAMVIQNPRYQVTQFGKPVTLSCSQTLNHNVMYWYQQKSSQAPKLLFHYYDKDFNNEADTPDNFQSRRPNTSFCFLDIRSPGLGDTAMYLCATSGGLAEINTQYFGPGTRLTVL.

The chain combines TRBV28 with TRBJ2-7, with 7 bases identical to TRBD2. CDR1 is MDHEN, CDR2 SYDVKM, per germline. CDR3 length equals 13 residues. After removal of 4 bases from V and 6 bases from J, the junction contained 6 bases not matched to a gene. CDR3 loop: CASSSGGKGEQYF. In nucleotides, the CDR3 is TGTGCCAGCAGTTCCGGGGGGAAGGGCGAGCAGTACTTC.

The V and J genes are TRBV9 and TRBJ2-7; D tentatively reads TRBD1 or TRBD2 (5 bases each). The germline V gene has CDR1 SGDLS and CDR2 YYNGEE. V was trimmed by 0 bases and J by 4 bases, leaving 20 bases between them. CDR3 length: 17 residues. CDR3 amino acids: CASSVGGQGAFWYEQYF. CDR3 bases: TGTGCCAGCAGCGTAGGAGGGCAGGGCGCCTTTTGGTACGAGCAGTACTTC.

This clone was recorded only once. This chain links TRBV11-3 with TRBJ2-2, with D possibly being TRBD1 or TRBD2 (5 bases each). The CDR3 loop spans 16 amino acids. The germline CDR1 and CDR2 sequences are SGHNT and YENEEA. Trimming took 0 bases from V and 4 from J, leaving 12 bases between them. CDR3 sequence: CASSLEGRAGTGELFF. In DNA, the CDR3 is TGTGCCAGCAGCTTAGAGGGCAGGGCGGGCACCGGGGAGCTGTTTTTT. Full variable domain (remainder filled in from reference TRBV11-3 and TRBJ2-2): EAGVVQSPRYKIIEKKQPVAFWCNPISGHNTLYWYLQNLGQGPELLIRYENEEAVDDSQLPKDRFSAERLKGVDSTLKIQPAELGDSAVYLCASSLEGRAGTGELFFGEGSRLTVL.

V and J are TRBV6-1 and TRBJ2-6; TRBD1 matches 8 bases. Germline lookup yields CDR1 MNHNS and CDR2 SASEGT. The CDR3 runs 14 residues. Trimming cost V 6 bases and J 4 bases; bases outside gene matches: 2. This CDR3 is CASSQGAGANVLTF. DNA of the CDR3: TGTGCCAGCAGCCAGGGGGCAGGGGCCAACGTCCTGACTTTC.

V usage is TRBV11-2 and J usage is TRBJ2-2, with 11 bases fitting TRBD1. This CDR3 spans 15 amino acids. The J segment lost 7 bases and the V segment lost 5 bases, leaving 6 bases of the junction unmatched. The germline gives CDR1 SGHAT, CDR2 FQNNGV. DNA for the CDR3: TGTGCCAGCAGCCGGGGACAGGGGGATGTCGGGGAGCTGTTTTTT. Translation: CASSRGQGDVGELFF.

V gene TRBV7-2 combines with J gene TRBJ2-4, with D possibly TRBD1 on 6 matching bases. V lost 6 bases and J lost 9, with 12 bases in between. The germline gives CDR1 SGHTA, CDR2 FQGNSA. This CDR3 region has 12 residues. CDR3 loop: CASSLQGSIQYF. CDR3 coding DNA: TGTGCCAGCAGTCTACAGGGAAGCATTCAGTACTTC.

The gene calls are TRBV6-5 and TRBJ1-5; D unresolved. From germline, CDR1 is MNHEY and CDR2 SVGAGI. V lost 6 bases and J 4 bases, leaving 16 bases between the germline ends. The CDR3 is 15 residues long. The CDR3 DNA follows: TGTGCCAGCAGCACGGGATCCCGGCGGAATCAGCCCCAGCATTTT. Amino acid sequence: CASSTGSRRNQPQHF.

This clone has a single count. The chain is built from TRBV5-4 and TRBJ2-2; 9 nucleotides align to TRBD2. The V segment lost 5 bases and the J segment 7 bases; nucleotides outside the gene matches: 9. The CDR3 is made up of 15 amino acids. The germline V gene encodes CDR1 SGHNT and CDR2 YYREEE (reference sequence). CDR3 sequence reads: CASRTAGGPIGELFF. The CDR3 nucleotides are TGTGCCAGCAGGACCGCGGGGGGGCCAATCGGGGAGCTGTTTTTT.

V is TRBV5-6 and J is TRBJ1-2; 7 bases agree with TRBD1. With 4 bases clipped from V and 4 bases from J, the junction kept 10 bases outside the gene matches. This CDR3 region has 15 residues. The germline gives CDR1 SGHDT, CDR2 YYEEEE. The chain's CDR3 is CASSLDRVSVYGYTF. The DNA of the CDR3 is TGTGCCAGCAGCCTAGACAGGGTCTCCGTCTATGGCTACACCTTC.

J is TRBJ1-2 and V is TRBV18; no firm D call. The CDR3 runs to 14 residues. Deletions cut 2 bases from V and 6 bases from J, with 13 bases between. Germline V gives CDR1 KGHSH, CDR2 LQKENI. The CDR3 protein is CASSPTNGIDGYTF. In DNA, the CDR3 is TGTGCCAGCTCACCAACTAACGGTATCGATGGCTACACCTTC.

With regard to this clone: Its ends do not fully match the called genes, so a read error is possible. The chain has TRBV11-2 and TRBJ2-4, with 10 bases matching TRBD1. CDR1 is SGHAT, CDR2 FQNNGV, per germline. This CDR3 spans 12 amino acids. The CDR3 here is CASSPALGQGHF. DNA of the CDR3: TGTGCCAGCAGCCCCGCCTTGGGACAGGGGCACTTC.

The chain uses TRBV6-5 and TRBJ2-1; 7 bases are a match to TRBD2. Germline CDR1 is MNHEY and CDR2 is SVGAGI. V lost 0 bases to trimming and J lost 8 bases; unmatched junction nucleotides: 4. This CDR3 spans 14 amino acids. The CDR3 region has the DNA TGTGCCAGCAGTTACTCGCCCCTAGCGGATGAGCAGTTCTTC. Its translation is CASSYSPLADEQFF.

The genes are TRBV5-1 and TRBJ2-7; 11 bases are shared with TRBD1. J lost 3 bases, V lost 4 bases, and 6 bases had no gene match. The CDR3 sequence is 15 residues long. Germline V lookup: CDR1 SGHRS, CDR2 YFSETQ. CDR3 coding DNA: TGCGCCAGCAGCATGGGGGACAGGGGGAACTACGAGCAGTACTTC. Protein product: CASSMGDRGNYEQYF.

The gene calls are TRBV28 and TRBJ2-7; possibly TRBD2 for D (6 bases). Per germline, CDR1 MDHEN and CDR2 SYDVKM. Trimming took 4 bases from V and 0 from J, leaving 13 bases between them. The CDR3 is 15 residues long. CDR3 amino acids: CASSSPSDPSYEQYF. In nucleotides, the CDR3 is TGTGCCAGCAGTTCGCCTAGCGACCCCTCCTACGAGCAGTACTTC.

This clone was seen a single time. The V call is TRBV15, the J call TRBJ2-2; D might be TRBD2 (6 bases). The ends were cut back, 0 bases at V and 5 bases at J, with 10 bases in the middle. CDR3 length: 15 residues. CDR1 is LNHNV and CDR2 is YYDKDF in the germline V gene (reference sequence). CDR3 nucleotide sequence: TGTGCCACCAGCAGAGATAGCGGAGGGACCGGGGAGCTGTTTTTT. Translation gives CATSRDSGGTGELFF.

The chain recombines TRBV6-1 with TRBJ2-1; 11 nucleotides align to TRBD2. CDR1 and CDR2 (germline): MNHNS, SASEGT. CDR3 length equals 17 residues. The V and J ends lost 4 bases and 0 bases, in that order; junction bases with no gene match: 5. The CDR3 bases are TGTGCCAGCAGTGGGACTAGCGGGCCTAGCTCCTACAATGAGCAGTTCTTC. Its translation is CASSGTSGPSSYNEQFF.